This TCR beta chain was found in a study of PD-1 blockade in mismatch repair-deficient tumors. This CDR3 comprises 11 residues. J lost 14 bases, V lost 5 bases, and 7 bases had no gene match. The germline gives CDR1 SGHRS, CDR2 YFSETQ. Points from the study as a whole: Tumor-resident clones, often undetectable pretreatment in blood, expanded then contracted after pembrolizumab.

The data were produced by immunoSEQ multiplex PCR, yet TCRdb's version contains in-frame clones alone and is incomplete. The sample yields 90,000 to 130,000 clones, about 74% seen once. In the case of this clone: The antigen is unknown.

This TCR was recovered from an adult with mismatch repair-deficient cancer. The chain combines TRBV5-1 with TRBJ2-1; 7 nucleotides agree with TRBD1. Sequencing used peripheral blood, obtained about 60 weeks after starting pembrolizumab. CDR3 sequence: CASRAEGAEFF. CDR3 nucleotides: TGCGCCAGCAGAGCCGAGGGGGCTGAGTTCTTC.